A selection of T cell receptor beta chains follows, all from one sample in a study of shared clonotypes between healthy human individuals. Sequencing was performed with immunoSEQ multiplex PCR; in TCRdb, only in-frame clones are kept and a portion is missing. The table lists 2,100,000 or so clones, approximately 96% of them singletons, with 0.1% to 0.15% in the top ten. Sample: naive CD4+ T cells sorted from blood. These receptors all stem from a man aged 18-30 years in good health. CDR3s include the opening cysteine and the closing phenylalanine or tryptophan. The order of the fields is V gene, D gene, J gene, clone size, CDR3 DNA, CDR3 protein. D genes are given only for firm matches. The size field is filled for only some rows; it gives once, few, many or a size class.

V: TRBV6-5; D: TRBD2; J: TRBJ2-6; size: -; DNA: TGTGCCAGCAGTGGCGGGGGCTCTGGGGCCAACGTCCTGACTTTC; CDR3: CASSGGGSGANVLTF
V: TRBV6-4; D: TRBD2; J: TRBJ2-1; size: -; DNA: TGTGCCAGCAGTCTGACGGGGGGAAGCGGTAATGAGCAGTTCTTC; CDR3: CASSLTGGSGNEQFF
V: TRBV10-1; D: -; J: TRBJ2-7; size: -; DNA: TGCGCCAGCAGTAAGACTAGAGGCCGCTACGAGCAGTACTTC; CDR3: CASSKTRGRYEQYF
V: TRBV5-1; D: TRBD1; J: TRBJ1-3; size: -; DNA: TGCGCCAGCAGCCAGGGACAGGGGGTAACTGGAAACACCATATATTTT; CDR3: CASSQGQGVTGNTIYF
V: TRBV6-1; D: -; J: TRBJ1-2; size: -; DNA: TGTGCCAGCAGTGCACTGTTTAAGGTTACTAACTATGGCTACACCTTC; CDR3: CASSALFKVTNYGYTF
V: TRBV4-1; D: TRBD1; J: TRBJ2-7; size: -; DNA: TGCGCCAGCAGCCTCGAGGGACAGGGGTCCTACGAGCAGTACTTC; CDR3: CASSLEGQGSYEQYF
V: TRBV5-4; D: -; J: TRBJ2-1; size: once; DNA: TGTGCCAGCAGCCCAGGGGGGATACCCTACAATGAGCAGTTCTTC; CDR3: CASSPGGIPYNEQFF
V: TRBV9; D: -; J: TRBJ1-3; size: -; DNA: TGTGCCAGCAGCGACGGACGCTCTGGAAACACCATATATTTT; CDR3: CASSDGRSGNTIYF
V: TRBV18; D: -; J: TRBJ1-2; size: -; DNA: TGTGCCAGCTCACCCTTAAGGACAGCAAACTATGGCTACACCTTC; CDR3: CASSPLRTANYGYTF
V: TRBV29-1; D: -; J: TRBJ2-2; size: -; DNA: TGCAGCGCCTACCGGGACACCAACACCGGGGAGCTGTTTTTT; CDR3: CSAYRDTNTGELFF
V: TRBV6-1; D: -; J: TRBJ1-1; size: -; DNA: TGTGCCAGCACCCGTGAGGGGGGTGTCAACACTGAAGCTTTCTTT; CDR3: CASTREGGVNTEAFF
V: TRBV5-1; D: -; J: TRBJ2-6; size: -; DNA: TGCGCCAGCAGCTTGGTTGCCAGACCCTCTGGGGCCAACGTCCTGACTTTC; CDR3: CASSLVARPSGANVLTF
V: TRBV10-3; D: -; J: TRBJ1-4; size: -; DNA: TGTGCCATCAGTGAGTCGGGCTCGGCGACACTGTTTTTT; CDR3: CAISESGSATLFF
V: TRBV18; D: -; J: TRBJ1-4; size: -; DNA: TGTGCCAGCTCACCAAGTGGGGGCAGCTCGGAAGAAAAACTGTTTTTT; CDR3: CASSPSGGSSEEKLFF
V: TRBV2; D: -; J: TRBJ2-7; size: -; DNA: TGTGCCAGCAGTGTAGGTAACAGTAACCTGATAGAGTACTTC; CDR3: CASSVGNSNLIEYF
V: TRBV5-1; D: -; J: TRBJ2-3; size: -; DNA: TGCGCCAGCAGCTTGGTTGCTAGCGGCACAGATACGCAGTATTTT; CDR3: CASSLVASGTDTQYF
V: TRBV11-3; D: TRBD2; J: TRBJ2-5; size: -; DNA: TGTGCCAGCAGCCGGGGGGGAGGAGACGAGACCCAGTACTTC; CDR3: CASSRGGGDETQYF
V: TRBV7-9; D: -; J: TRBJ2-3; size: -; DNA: TGTGCCAGCAGCCCCCAAGGGGCCTCCACAGATACGCAGTATTTT; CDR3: CASSPQGASTDTQYF
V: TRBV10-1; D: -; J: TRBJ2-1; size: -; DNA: TGCGCCAGCAGTGAGTCAACCGGGAAAGGGGAGCAGTTCTTC; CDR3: CASSESTGKGEQFF
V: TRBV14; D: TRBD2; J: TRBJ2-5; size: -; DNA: TGTGCCAGCAGCGGGCCGAGCGGGGGTCAAGAGACCCAGTACTTC; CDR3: CASSGPSGGQETQYF